The 9 T cell receptor beta chains below all came from one sample that was sequenced in a study of vaccination and CD4 T cells after COVID-19. The Oncomine TCR Beta short-read assay sequenced DNA from cultured CD4+ T cells. Using its own MiXCR run on the PCR reads, TCRdb lists one record per CDR3 protein. The sample consists of approximately 14,000 distinct CDR3 sequences, less than 35% of them appearing once. The treatment was: approximately 10-day PBMC culture with coronavirus spike peptide pools or control peptides (ViraFEST assay). No antigen has been identified for these receptors. Sequenced input: CD4+ T cells from blood, cultured in vitro. The origin of the receptors is a human donor who had recovered from COVID-19.

This clonotype appeared a few times. The V call is TRBV15, the J call TRBJ2-7, with unresolved D. Between the trimmed V and J ends, which lost 0 bases and 2 bases, there was a span of 5 bases. Germline CDR1 and CDR2: LNHNV and YYDKDF (reference sequence). This CDR3 comprises 13 residues. The CDR3 nucleotides are TGTGCCACCAGCAGAGATGGGGCCTACGAGCAGTACTTC. Amino acids: CATSRDGAYEQYF.

CDR3 nucleotides: TGTGCCAGCGGCCGGACAGGATATAATTCACCCCTCCACTTT. As protein: CASGRTGYNSPLHF. The V gene is TRBV11-2, the J gene TRBJ1-6; 7 nucleotides match TRBD1. The V and J ends lost 8 bases and 4 bases, in that order; junction bases with no gene match: 5. The CDR3 contains 14 residues. The germline gives CDR1 SGHAT, CDR2 FQNNGV.

The CDR3 loop is CASRKGQGAYNEQFF. In nucleotides, the CDR3 is TGTGCCAGTAGGAAGGGGCAGGGGGCGTACAATGAGCAGTTCTTC. V is TRBV19 and J is TRBJ2-1, with TRBD1 matching over 8 bases. With 6 bases clipped from V and 4 bases from J, the junction kept 8 bases outside the gene matches. The CDR3 has 15 residues. Germline V lookup: CDR1 LNHDA, CDR2 SQIVND (reference sequence).

This chain uses TRBV7-6 with TRBJ2-7; D is unresolved. Per the germline V gene, CDR1 is SGHVS and CDR2 is FNYEAQ. Between the trimmed V and J ends, which lost 5 bases and 5 bases, there was a span of 10 bases. The CDR3 runs 12 residues. The CDR3 coding sequence is TGTGCCAGCAGCCCCGACTGGGACGAGCAGTACTTC. Translating it yields CASSPDWDEQYF.

The V gene is TRBV6-1, the J gene TRBJ1-2; D is undetermined. Germline V CDR1 and CDR2: MNHNS, SASEGT. V shed 7 bases and J shed 6 bases, with 24 bases lying between them. CDR3 length: 16 residues. The CDR3 nucleotides read TGTGCCAGCACCCCTCAGGCAGGCCGGATCGGAAATGGCTACACCTTC. Its protein product is CASTPQAGRIGNGYTF.

The rearrangement joins TRBV20-1 to TRBJ2-2; possible D gene TRBD1, 6 bases. The V gene's germline CDR1 is DFQATT and CDR2 SNEGSKA (reference sequence). The CDR3 sequence is 16 residues long. V was cut by 6 bases and J by 0 bases, with 17 bases left in between. The DNA for the CDR3 is TGCAGTGCCCCGATGCCCGGGACACCGAACACCGGGGAGCTGTTTTTT. Residues: CSAPMPGTPNTGELFF.

This clonotype was detected only a few times. This chain uses TRBV19 with TRBJ1-3; 7 bases are a match to TRBD1. V shed 6 bases, J shed 0 bases, and the junction held 8 bases outside the gene matches. Germline CDR1 is LNHDA and CDR2 is SQIVND (reference sequence). CDR3 length equals 16 residues. CDR3 sequence (DNA): TGTGCCAGTAGCAACGGACAGGCTATCTCTGGAAACACCATATATTTT. Translated: CASSNGQAISGNTIYF.

As DNA, the CDR3 is TGTGCCAGCAGTTACTCGGCTAGCGGGGGTCTGCATACGCAGTATTTT. As protein: CASSYSASGGLHTQYF. This chain joins TRBV6-5 and TRBJ2-3; 10 bases are a match to TRBD2. CDR3 size: 16 residues. The trim removed 0 bases at V and 7 bases at J, leaving 7 bases unmatched. Germline-derived CDR1 and CDR2 are MNHEY and SVGAGI.

CDR3 region: CASSRQPQDYEQYF. CDR3 nucleotides: TGTGCCAGCTCCCGACAGCCTCAAGACTACGAGCAGTACTTC. The chain employs TRBV18 and TRBJ2-7, with D possibly TRBD1 on 5 matching bases. Germline V gene sequence: CDR1 KGHSH, CDR2 LQKENI. CDR3 length equals 14 residues. Trimming shortened V by 6 bases and J by 3 bases, and 15 bases separated the two germline ends.